What follows are 29 T cell receptor beta chains derived from one specimen sequenced in a study of regulatory T cells in long-lasting Graves disease. Stated time point: newly diagnosed GD, antithyroid drugs for less than 3 months. The TCR library used RNA extracted from PBMCs. CDR3 regions were amplified by Arm-PCR using iRepertoire HTBI primers to build TCR beta libraries. In TCRdb, the multiplex PCR reads were re-called with MiXCR into one record per CDR3 protein. The sample holds 450,000 to 600,000 distinct CDR3 sequences, roughly 12% seen once. The sample was also linked to a second study, of T cells in Graves' hyperthyroidism and ophthalmopathy.

Source: peripheral blood mononuclear cells (PBMCs), taken at new diagnosis, from a patient treated with antithyroid drugs. These receptors all come from a man aged 25-45 years with Graves disease.

This clonotype has ten or more counts. This chain uses TRBV11-2 with TRBJ2-3, with D possibly being TRBD1 or TRBD2 (5 bases each). Per the germline V gene, CDR1 is SGHAT and CDR2 is FQNNGV. Trimming removed 1 base from V and 4 bases from J, with 9 bases in between. The CDR3 sequence is 14 residues long. The DNA for the CDR3 is TGTGCCAGCAGCTTAGTGGGGACGGCAGATACGCAGTATTTT. It translates to CASSLVGTADTQYF.

This clonotype has a count of ten or more. One junction end disagrees with the germline gene, perhaps due to a read error. The V call is TRBV7-9, the J call TRBJ1-3, with TRBD1 matching over 7 bases. The CDR3 has 18 residues. The germline V gene encodes CDR1 SEHNR and CDR2 FQNEAQ (reference sequence). The CDR3 DNA reads TGCGCCAGCAGCTTGCGGACAGGTGCCTTCGACTCTGGAAACACCATATATTTT. This codes for CASSLRTGAFDSGNTIYF.

The sample holds many counts of this clonotype. This chain links TRBV7-2 with TRBJ1-2; 7 bases agree with TRBD1. Germline loops: CDR1 SGHTA, CDR2 FQGNSA. The CDR3 is 13 residues long. Trimming at V came to 5 bases and at J to 6 bases, leaving 6 bases not matched to a gene. In DNA, the CDR3 is TGTGCCAGCAGCCGTACGACAGGGAATGGCTACACCTTC. This codes for CASSRTTGNGYTF. Full variable domain (remainder filled in from reference TRBV7-2 and TRBJ1-2): GAGVSQSPSNKVTEKGKDVELRCDPISGHTALYWYRQSLGQGLEFLIYFQGNSAPDKSGLPSDRFSAERTGGSVSTLTIQRTQQEDSAVYLCASSRTTGNGYTFGSGTRLTVV.

This clonotype was seen a handful of times. The chain employs TRBV20-1 and TRBJ1-4; D may be TRBD1 (5 bases). The CDR3 has 13 amino acids. CDR1 is DFQATT and CDR2 is SNEGSKA in the germline V gene (reference sequence). The CDR3 sequence is CGGRWEANEKLFF. DNA for the CDR3: TGCGGGGGAAGATGGGAAGCTAATGAAAAACTGTTTTTT.

About this clonotype: A clone one base away is much larger, so this may be a read error. This chain joins TRBV2 and TRBJ2-7; possibly TRBD1 for D (5 bases). Germline values: CDR1 SNHLY, CDR2 FYNNEI. Trimming took off 4 bases at V and 2 bases at J, with 12 bases between the two ends. The length of the CDR3 is 14 residues. The CDR3 sequence: CASSGGARPYEQYF. The CDR3 nucleotides read TGTGCCAGCAGTGGTGGGGCGAGACCCTACGAGCAGTACTTC.

This clonotype appeared a few times. This rearrangement joins TRBV5-5 to TRBJ2-1; D is unclear. Germline V gene lookup returns CDR1 SGHKS and CDR2 YYEKEE (reference sequence). The CDR3 runs 14 residues. V was trimmed by 0 bases and J by 0 bases, leaving 4 bases between them. CDR3 sequence reads: CASSLEPSYNEQFF. The CDR3 bases are TGTGCCAGCAGCTTGGAGCCCTCCTACAATGAGCAGTTCTTC.

In its sample, this clonotype was seen a few times. The rearrangement joins TRBV7-9 to TRBJ1-2, with D hard to call. There are 14 residues in the CDR3. V was trimmed by 5 bases and J by 2 bases, leaving 12 bases between them. Germline V gives CDR1 SEHNR, CDR2 FQNEAQ (reference sequence). Here the CDR3 DNA reads TGTGCCAGCAGCGTCCTCAACGAAAACTATGGCTACACCTTC. Translating gives CASSVLNENYGYTF.

On this clonotype itself: This sequence may be a read error, since a much larger clone differs from it by one base. This chain joins TRBV30 and TRBJ2-1, with unresolved D. The CDR3 is 12 amino acids. CDR1 and CDR2 from the germline V gene are GTSNPN and SVGIG (reference sequence). V lost 2 bases, J lost 10 bases, and 12 bases lay in between. CDR3 in amino acids: CAWSSRVKEQFF. CDR3 DNA sequence: TGTGCCTGGAGTTCTAGGGTTAAAGAGCAGTTCTTC. The full variable domain, its missing parts supplied by reference TRBV30 and TRBJ2-1, is SQTIHQWPATLVQPVGSPLSLECTVEGTSNPNLYWYRQAAGRGLQLLFYSVGIGQISSEVPQNLSASRPQDRQFILSSKKLLLSDSGFYLCAWSSRVKEQFFGPGTRLTVL.

This clonotype was recorded many times. V gene TRBV12-5 combines with J gene TRBJ2-7, with TRBD2 identical over 12 bases. Germline V gene data show CDR1 as LGHNT and CDR2 as FRNRAP. After removal of 4 bases from V and 0 bases from J, the junction contained 28 bases not matched to a gene. This CDR3 is built from 24 residues. CDR3 in DNA: TGTGCTAGTGGTTCCACCTACATCGGGACAGGGCCAACAACTAGCGGGAGGAACTCCTACGAGCAGTACTTC. Its translation: CASGSTYIGTGPTTSGRNSYEQYF.

This clonotype came up many times. The CDR3 loop is CASTPQTGGSYEQYF. For the CDR3, the DNA is TGTGCCAGCACCCCTCAGACAGGGGGAAGCTACGAGCAGTACTTC. V gene TRBV12-3 or TRBV12-4 combines with J gene TRBJ2-7; the match to TRBD1 covers 9 bases. The CDR3 is made up of 15 amino acids. The trim removed 7 bases at V and 3 bases at J, leaving 10 bases unmatched.

This clonotype occurred a few times. This CDR3 reads CSARDRAFSYEQYF. The CDR3 coding sequence is TGCAGTGCTAGGGACAGGGCCTTCTCCTACGAGCAGTACTTC. The genes are TRBV20-1 and TRBJ2-7; TRBD1 aligns across 8 bases. This CDR3 contains 14 residues. Per germline, CDR1 DFQATT and CDR2 SNEGSKA (reference sequence). The V and J ends lost 3 bases and 0 bases, in that order; junction bases with no gene match: 4.

This clonotype was observed at least ten times. This CDR3 reads CASKAPGHLQETQYF. The CDR3 region has the DNA TGTGCCAGTAAAGCCCCGGGACATCTACAAGAGACCCAGTACTTC. The chain employs TRBV19 and TRBJ2-5; D might be TRBD1 (6 bases). CDR3 length equals 15 residues. Trimming left V 7 bases short and J 2 bases short, with 17 bases between. Germline CDR1 is LNHDA and CDR2 is SQIVND (reference sequence).

This clonotype was seen a handful of times. The chain recombines TRBV5-6 with TRBJ1-1, with 7 bases identical to TRBD1. The trim removed 2 bases at V and 3 bases at J, leaving 4 bases unmatched. Germline CDR1 reads SGHDT; CDR2 reads YYEEEE. The CDR3 is made up of 14 amino acids. The CDR3 reads CASSFNDRDTEAFF. Written as DNA, the CDR3 is TGTGCCAGCAGCTTTAACGACAGGGACACTGAAGCTTTCTTT.

There are many counts of this clonotype. The chain recombines TRBV13 with TRBJ2-1, with TRBD2 identical over 14 bases. V lost 6 bases and J lost 2; bases outside the gene matches: 9. Germline values: CDR1 PRHDT, CDR2 FYEKMQ (reference sequence). There are 18 residues in the CDR3. CDR3 loop: CASSKGTSGSAAYNEQFF. CDR3 nucleotide sequence: TGTGCCAGCAGTAAGGGGACTAGCGGGAGCGCTGCCTACAATGAGCAGTTCTTC.

Note on this clonotype: The junction does not match germline at one end; this may be a read error. The CDR3 region has the DNA TGTGCCAGCATCCGGATTGCAACTAATGAAAAACTGTCTTTT. Its protein is CASIRIATNEKLSF. The genes are TRBV6-1 and TRBJ1-4; D call uncertain. Germline V gene sequence: CDR1 MNHNS, CDR2 SASEGT. This CDR3 has 14 residues.

A single count supports this clonotype. The rearrangement joins TRBV4-1 to TRBJ2-7; D is possibly TRBD2 (5 bases). The germline CDR1 and CDR2 sequences are MGHRA and YSYEKL. This CDR3 has 14 amino acids. V lost 2 bases to trimming and J lost 0 bases, with 8 bases between them. The CDR3 nucleotides read TGCGCCAGCAGCCAACTAGCATCCTCCTACGAGCAGTACTTC. It translates to CASSQLASSYEQYF.

J is TRBJ1-6 and V is TRBV5-1, with 11 positions matching TRBD1. V trimming: 2 bases; J trimming: 7 bases; junction bases outside the gene matches: 5. The CDR3 covers 16 residues. Germline V lookup: CDR1 SGHRS, CDR2 YFSETQ. The CDR3 loop reads CASSLGGTGGNSPLHF. The CDR3 DNA sequence: TGCGCCAGCAGCTTAGGAGGGACAGGGGGAAATTCACCCCTCCACTTT.

This clonotype was observed many times. The rearrangement joins TRBV6-5 to TRBJ2-7; D is possibly TRBD1 (6 bases). This CDR3 has 14 amino acids. V shed 4 bases and J shed 3 bases, with 13 bases lying between them. Germline V gene sequence: CDR1 MNHEY, CDR2 SVGAGI. The DNA for the CDR3 is TGTGCCAGCAGTTCCAATCCGACAGGCTACGAGCAGTACTTC. Protein sequence: CASSSNPTGYEQYF.

This clonotype was seen a few times. The genes are TRBV7-9 and TRBJ2-1; 11 bases fit TRBD2. The CDR3 has 16 amino acids. V was pared by 1 base and J by 7 bases, with 6 bases of the junction left unmatched. The germline gives CDR1 SEHNR, CDR2 FQNEAQ (reference sequence). The CDR3 loop is CASSLVAGGPRNEQFF. CDR3 sequence (DNA): TGTGCCAGCAGCTTAGTAGCGGGAGGGCCTCGTAATGAGCAGTTCTTC.

The chain has TRBV27 and TRBJ2-1, with D possibly being TRBD2 (5 bases). There are 12 residues in the CDR3. Germline CDR1 and CDR2: MNHEY and SMNVEV (reference sequence). V lost 5 bases to trimming and J lost 12 bases, with 14 bases between them. CDR3 in DNA: TGTGCCAGCAGTCCCCCCTTGGGGAGGCAGTTCTTC. Its protein product is CASSPPLGRQFF.

This clonotype was seen ten or more times. This rearrangement joins TRBV29-1 to TRBJ2-1; D ambiguous. Germline CDR1 reads SQVTM; CDR2 reads ANQGSEA. This CDR3 has 12 amino acids. V gave up 3 bases and J gave up 8 bases, with 11 bases separating them. The CDR3 coding sequence is TGCAGCGTTGACAGGAGAGAGTATGAGCAGTTCTTC. Its protein is CSVDRREYEQFF.

Ten or more counts support this clonotype. The V call is TRBV10-3, the J call TRBJ2-6; either TRBD1 or TRBD2 may supply D (5 bases each). Trimming cost V 2 bases and J 2 bases, with 13 bases left between them. Germline-derived CDR1 and CDR2 are ENHRY and SYGVKD. CDR3 size: 17 residues. CDR3 in amino acids: CAISEGWGTAGANVLTF. The CDR3 nucleotides read TGTGCCATCAGTGAGGGCTGGGGGACCGCTGGGGCCAACGTCCTGACTTTC.

The V and J genes are TRBV6-2 or TRBV6-3 and TRBJ2-3; D may be TRBD2 (7 bases). The CDR3 is 15 residues long. Germline V gene sequence: CDR1 MNHEY, CDR2 SVGEGT. Trimming took off 0 bases at V and 4 bases at J, with 11 bases between the two ends. The CDR3 sequence is CASSYSQGGADTQYF. CDR3 DNA: TGTGCCAGCAGTTACTCACAAGGGGGGGCAGATACGCAGTATTTT.

This clonotype occurred many times. The rearrangement uses TRBV7-3 and TRBJ2-1, with 13 nucleotides matching TRBD2. Per germline, CDR1 SGHTA and CDR2 FQGTGA. This CDR3 comprises 19 residues. J was trimmed by 0 bases and V by 1 base; bases with no gene match: 6. CDR3 sequence (DNA): TGTGCCAGCAGCTTAAGAGGGACTAGCGGGACTGTCTCCTACAATGAGCAGTTCTTC. This gives the protein CASSLRGTSGTVSYNEQFF.

J is TRBJ1-4 and V is TRBV12-5, with 8 bases fitting TRBD1. Germline CDR1 reads LGHNT; CDR2 reads FRNRAP. The CDR3 is 14 amino acids. V trimming: 5 bases; J trimming: 6 bases; junction bases outside the gene matches: 5. CDR3 sequence reads: CASGTGTGDEKLFF. CDR3 in DNA: TGTGCTAGTGGTACCGGGACAGGCGATGAAAAACTGTTTTTT.

This clonotype was seen many times. V and J are TRBV14 and TRBJ2-3; no firm D call. V dropped 5 bases and J dropped 1 base, with 7 bases sitting between them. Germline V gene data show CDR1 as SGHDN and CDR2 as FVKESK. This CDR3 is 13 amino acids long. This CDR3 is CASSFVRTDTQYF. In DNA form, the CDR3 reads TGTGCCAGCAGCTTTGTACGCACAGATACGCAGTATTTT.

This clonotype was seen a handful of times. This chain uses TRBV30 with TRBJ2-6; a possible D gene is TRBD2 (5 bases). Per germline, CDR1 GTSNPN and CDR2 SVGIG (reference sequence). This CDR3 region has 13 residues. Between the trimmed V and J ends, which lost 8 bases and 2 bases, there was a span of 10 bases. The CDR3 region is CARGKAGANVLTF. In DNA, the CDR3 is TGTGCCCGAGGGAAGGCTGGGGCCAACGTCCTGACTTTC.

This clonotype was seen more than once but under ten times. One junction end does not reproduce the germline sequence, and a read error may be involved. The chain carries TRBV2 and TRBJ2-7, with 8 bases that match TRBD1. Looked up from germline, CDR1 is SNHLY and CDR2 is FYNNEI. The CDR3 spans 15 residues. CDR3 region: CASSPRQGLTHEQYF. As DNA, the CDR3 is TGCGCCAGCAGCCCTCGACAGGGGTTAACCCACGAGCAGTACTTC.

This clonotype occurred a few times. The CDR3 loop is CASSSAGGTGLGNTIYF. The CDR3 DNA reads as TGTGCCAGCAGTTCGGCCGGCGGGACAGGGCTAGGAAACACCATATATTTT. V gene TRBV27 combines with J gene TRBJ1-3; 9 bases align to TRBD1. Trimming took 4 bases from V and 4 from J; bases not matched to a gene: 11. The CDR3 totals 17 residues. Germline V gives CDR1 MNHEY, CDR2 SMNVEV (reference sequence).